These 8 T cell receptor beta chains came from one sample sequenced in a study of blood T cells in healthy people across ages. The authors ran a second PCR of about 6 to 11 cycles using a sample-barcoded 5' primer and a J-beta primer mix. In TCRdb, the 5' RACE reads were re-called with MiXCR into one record per CDR3 protein. The sample carries about 770,000 distinct CDR3 sequences, 44% recorded once. Input material: blood. The receptors stem from a man aged 60-69 years in good health.

This chain links TRBV30 with TRBJ1-4; 9 bases align to TRBD1. CDR3 size: 13 residues. The J segment lost 7 bases and the V segment lost 7 bases, leaving 7 bases of the junction unmatched. Germline values: CDR1 GTSNPN, CDR2 SVGIG (reference sequence). The CDR3 protein is CASNRGLGEKLFF. DNA of the CDR3: TGTGCCTCTAACAGGGGGCTCGGTGAAAAACTGTTTTTT. The entire variable domain, with the rest obtained from reference TRBV30 and TRBJ1-4, is as follows: SQTIHQWPATLVQPVGSPLSLECTVEGTSNPNLYWYRQAAGRGLQLLFYSVGIGQISSEVPQNLSASRPQDRQFILSSKKLLLSDSGFYLCASNRGLGEKLFFGSGTQLSVL.

The chain couples TRBV6-2 or TRBV6-3 to TRBJ2-1; 7 bases map to TRBD2. This CDR3 is built from 16 residues. V dropped 5 bases and J dropped 7; count of bases not matched to a gene: 14. Germline CDR1 is MNHEY and CDR2 is SVGEGT. In DNA, the CDR3 is TGTGCCAGCAGTCTAATAACTAGCGCCAATGGGAATGAGCAGTTCTTC. This translates into CASSLITSANGNEQFF.

The gene calls are TRBV7-2 and TRBJ2-1; possibly TRBD1 for D (6 bases). The CDR3 consists of 14 residues. V gave up 4 bases and J gave up 6 bases, with 13 bases separating them. Germline V gene data show CDR1 as SGHTA and CDR2 as FQGNSA. This CDR3 is CASSSQGGVNEQFF. The CDR3 nucleotides are TGTGCCAGCAGCTCACAGGGTGGGGTCAATGAGCAGTTCTTC.

The chain is built from TRBV9 and TRBJ2-7, with unresolved D. Deletions cut 0 bases from V and 1 base from J, with 11 bases between. From germline, CDR1 is SGDLS and CDR2 YYNGEE. The CDR3 is 15 amino acids. Here the CDR3 DNA reads TGTGCCAGCAGCGTAGGGCAGGATAGTTCCTACGAGCAGTACTTC. Its translation: CASSVGQDSSYEQYF.

This clonotype occurred many times. This rearrangement joins TRBV10-3 to TRBJ2-3; D is unresolved. Trimming left V 0 bases short and J 3 bases short, with 7 bases between. Germline values: CDR1 ENHRY, CDR2 SYGVKD. The CDR3 contains 14 residues. The CDR3 is CAISESTGTDTQYF. The CDR3 DNA follows: TGTGCCATCAGTGAGTCCACTGGGACAGATACGCAGTATTTT.

The chain couples TRBV28 to TRBJ2-7; D not certain. Deletions cut 5 bases from V and 7 bases from J, with 15 bases between. The CDR3 contains 13 residues. Germline CDR1 reads MDHEN; CDR2 reads SYDVKM. DNA for the CDR3: TGTGCCAGCAGTGGTAAGCTCTCCGGGGAGCAGTACTTC. Its protein is CASSGKLSGEQYF.

V is TRBV6-5 and J is TRBJ2-1, with 8 positions matching TRBD2. V lost 5 bases and J lost 10; bases outside the gene matches: 13. The germline V gene has CDR1 MNHEY and CDR2 SVGAGI. The CDR3 is 15 amino acids. The CDR3 coding sequence is TGTGCCAGCAGTCAGGGACGAGCGGGGGTCAAAGAGCAGTTCTTC. This sequence encodes CASSQGRAGVKEQFF.

This clonotype has just a few counts. The chain combines TRBV7-8 with TRBJ1-1; tentatively, D is TRBD1 (5 bases). From germline, CDR1 is SGHVS and CDR2 FQNEAQ. The CDR3 spans 14 residues. With 5 bases removed from V and 0 bases from J, the gap between germline ends came to 10 bases. Written as DNA, the CDR3 is TGTGCCAGCAGCATCGACAGATTGAACACTGAAGCTTTCTTT. This gives the protein CASSIDRLNTEAFF.